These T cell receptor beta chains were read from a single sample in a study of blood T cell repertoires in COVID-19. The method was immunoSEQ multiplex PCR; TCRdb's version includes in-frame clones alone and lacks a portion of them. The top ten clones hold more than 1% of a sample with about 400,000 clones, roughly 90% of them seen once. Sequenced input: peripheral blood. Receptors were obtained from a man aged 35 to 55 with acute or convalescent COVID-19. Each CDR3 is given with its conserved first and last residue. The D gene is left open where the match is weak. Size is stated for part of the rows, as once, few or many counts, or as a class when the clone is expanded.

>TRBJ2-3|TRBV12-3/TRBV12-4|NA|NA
TGTGCCAGCACCATGAGGGAGGAAGATACGCAGTATTTT
CASTMREEDTQYF
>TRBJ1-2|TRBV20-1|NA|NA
TGCAGTGCTAGTGCCGGGGATCCAGAAGGGGGCTACACCTTC
CSASAGDPEGGYTF
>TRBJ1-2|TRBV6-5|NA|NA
TGTGCCAGCCGCCAGACGGGGAATAATAACTATGGCTACACCTTC
CASRQTGNNNYGYTF
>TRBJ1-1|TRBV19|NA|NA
TGTGCCACTATGCCGCCCGGACAGATAATGAACACTGAAGCTTTCTTT
CATMPPGQIMNTEAFF
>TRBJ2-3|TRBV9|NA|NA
TGTGCCAGCAGCTCAATGGGGGCGGGTGGCACAGATACGCAGTATTTT
CASSSMGAGGTDTQYF
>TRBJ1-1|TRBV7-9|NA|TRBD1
TGTGCCAGCAGCTTAGGACAGGGGATGAACACTGAAGCTTTCTTT
CASSLGQGMNTEAFF
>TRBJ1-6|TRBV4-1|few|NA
TGCGCCAGCAGCCCGCCCAGGCGGGGAATACTGGATTCACCCCTCCACTTT
CASSPPRRGILDSPLHF
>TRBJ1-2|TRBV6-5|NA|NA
TGTGCCAGCAGGTCCGGGGCCGGGGGCTATGGCTACACCTTC
CASRSGAGGYGYTF
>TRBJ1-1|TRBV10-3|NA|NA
TGTGCCATCAGAGAGACAGACACTGAAGCTTTCTTT
CAIRETDTEAFF
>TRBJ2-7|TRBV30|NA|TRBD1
TGTGCCTGGACCCGGGACAGCGTCTACGAGCAGTACTTC
CAWTRDSVYEQYF
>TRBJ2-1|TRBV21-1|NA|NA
TGTGCCAGCAGCAGAGTCGCCTCTTTGCGGGAGCTCAATGAGCAGTTCTTC
CASSRVASLRELNEQFF
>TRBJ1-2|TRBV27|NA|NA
TGTGCCAGCAGTTCCCACCTGGCAGGCGGGAACTATGGCTACACCTTC
CASSSHLAGGNYGYTF
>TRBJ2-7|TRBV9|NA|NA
TGTGCCAGCAGCGTAGGACAGGACCTCTCCTACGAGCAGTACTTC
CASSVGQDLSYEQYF
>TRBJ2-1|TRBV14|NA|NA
TGTGCCAGCAGCCAGGAGTACAATGAGCAGTTCTTC
CASSQEYNEQFF
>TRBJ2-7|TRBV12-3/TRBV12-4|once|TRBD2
TGTGCCAGCAGTTTAGGACTAGCGGGAATAAGTAACTTC
CASSLGLAGISNF
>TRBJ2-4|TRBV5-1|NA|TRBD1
TGCGCCAGCAGCCCTCGGACAGGGAAAAACATTCAGTACTTC
CASSPRTGKNIQYF
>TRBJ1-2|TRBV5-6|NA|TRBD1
TGTGCCAGCAGCTTACTGGGGGGACAGGGGACCTATGGCTACACCTTC
CASSLLGGQGTYGYTF
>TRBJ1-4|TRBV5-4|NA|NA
TGTGCCAGCAGCCCCTCCGGTGACAGTGAAAAACTGTTTTTT
CASSPSGDSEKLFF
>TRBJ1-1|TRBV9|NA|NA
TGTGCCAGCGCCCGTACGGGAAGAGCTGAAGCTTTCTTT
CASARTGRAEAFF
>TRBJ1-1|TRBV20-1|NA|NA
TGCAGTGCTTACTCGAACGCTGAAGCTTTCTTT
CSAYSNAEAFF
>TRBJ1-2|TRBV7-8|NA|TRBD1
TGTGCCATCATACGACAGGGGGCAAGGAAATATGGCTACACCTTC
CAIIRQGARKYGYTF
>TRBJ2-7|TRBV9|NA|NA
TGTGCCAGCAGCGGTTGGGGCTCCCCGGGCGAGCAGTACTTC
CASSGWGSPGEQYF
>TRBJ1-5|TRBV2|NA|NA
TGTGCCAGCAGTGAGGGGGGTTCCGGACAGCCCCAGCATTTT
CASSEGGSGQPQHF
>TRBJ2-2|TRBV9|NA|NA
TGTGCCAGCAGCCCCGTAGACCGGGTTGTGACCGGGGAGCTGTTTTTT
CASSPVDRVVTGELFF
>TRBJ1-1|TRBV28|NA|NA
TGTGCCAGCAGTTTCAAGGCCACCCCAAGTCTCACCGCGGGAATGGGCACTGAAGCTTTCTTT
CASSFKATPSLTAGMGTEAFF
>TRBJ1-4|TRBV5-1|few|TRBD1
TGCGCCAGCAGCTTGGGGACAGGGCTTGGTGAAAAACTGTTTTTT
CASSLGTGLGEKLFF
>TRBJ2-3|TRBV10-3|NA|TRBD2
TGTGCCATCAGTGGTTTTAGGCGGGAGGGCACAGATACGCAGTATTTT
CAISGFRREGTDTQYF